Included here is one T cell receptor beta chain sequence, with context. These data come from a study of blood T cell repertoires in COVID-19. Trimming cost V 0 bases and J 4 bases; bases outside gene matches: 9. CDR3 length: 18 amino acids. The V gene's germline CDR1 is LNHNV and CDR2 YYDKDF (reference sequence). Repertoires were generated with immunoSEQ multiplex PCR, while TCRdb's copy carries only in-frame clones and drops some. The table lists approximately 230,000 clones, roughly 90% of them singletons, with 2.1% in the top ten. The receptor's source is a woman between 40 and 55 years old who had recovered from COVID-19. The sequenced sample consisted of peripheral blood. The J gene is TRBJ2-7, the V gene TRBV15; TRBD2 matches 13 bases. CDR3 protein: CATSRDRGTSGGAYEQYF. The CDR3 DNA sequence: TGTGCCACCAGCAGAGATCGGGGTACTAGCGGGGGGGCTTACGAGCAGTACTTC.